This T cell receptor beta chain was recorded in a study of beta chain features in type 1 diabetes (dated by TCRdb to 2017 to 2018). Notes on the research overall: Patients and healthy donors did not differ in mean age, gender distribution, total cell number or subset yield. Across all samples, fewer than 130 million sorted cells were examined, and cell number per subset correlated strongly with RNA yield. In the study, TCRB repertoires of sorted circulating CD4+ T cell subsets from recently diagnosed type 1 diabetes patients were compared with those of matched healthy donors. Naive and central memory subsets were obtained from all 30 or so donors, but regulatory and stem cell-like memory subsets were isolated from only 8 patients and roughly eight healthy donors. Results the study describes overall, beyond this receptor: Patients with type 1 diabetes made fewer insertions and deleted more nucleotides at VDJ recombination sites, implying thymic rearrangement abnormalities. The naive, central memory and regulatory TCRB repertoires appeared to resemble one another more closely among patients than among healthy donors. Shorter templates might have been favored by PCR, but patient and control samples were amplified and corrected together, so both groups would have been affected equally by any skew. Because the HLA sub-analyses included only small numbers of individuals, any influence of HLA type on TCRB rearrangement was left unresolved. Sequencing cDNA rather than genomic DNA could over-represent highly expressing activated cells, although activation and CD3 levels did not differ between groups. A moderate but significant shortening of TCRB CDR3 length was observed in type 1 diabetes patients in all four CD4+ subsets.

As to this clone: Its antigen specificity is not known. The sample holds no much larger clone one base away, and base qualities are not on file.

Trimming removed 4 bases from V and 8 bases from J; the gene matches leave 12 bases unexplained. The CDR3 sequence holds 15 residues, the cysteine and phenylalanine included. The sequence is cut down to CDR3 DNA, 45 bases in frame from base 1. In the germline V gene, CDR1 corresponds to KGHSH and CDR2 to LQKENI. The High Capacity cDNA Reverse Transcription Kit was used to reverse transcribe all of the isolated RNA, meaning that expressed TCRB transcripts were what got sequenced. Naive, central memory and regulatory T cell samples underwent deep immunoSEQ sequencing, averaging around 4 million total reads per sample. Sorted cells were lysed in RLT buffer, and RNA was extracted using DNase-treated RNeasy Micro or Mini kits according to cell number. To prevent cross-contamination, every cell subset was processed on its own, while patient and healthy donor samples were processed together. The immunoSEQ multiplex PCR was used to amplify TCRB sequences from cDNA, yielding 87-bp fragments that span the CDR3 region. The amplicons were sequenced using the Illumina HiSeq platform. On the authors' methods: PCR bias was computationally corrected using synthetic template baselines, reads within Hamming distance 2 were collapsed, and singletons that could not be merged were discarded. Reads were aligned against IMGT to assign V, D and J genes, CDR3 length and insertions or deletions at six rearrangement sites. Within each subset, clonotype counts were normalized to sorted cell number, and only after that were true diversity and Gini coefficients computed with the tcR R package. Repertoire sharing was quantified using the overlap coefficient calculated on TCRB nucleotide sequences. The source is immuneACCESS, and TCRdb retained only in-frame sequences with V and J called. Part of the clones is not carried over; for the studies checked, unresolved V genes explain less than half of this, and the remainder is unexplained. V and J calls plus clone size are reproduced from that table; the DNA served to infer D and trimming. The sample table holds 85,000 to 110,000 clones, of which roughly 28% were seen once. Clones ranked in the top ten supply 0.5% to 0.6% of the sample.

Each donor gave one peripheral blood draw, about 100 mL on average, collected into heparinised tubes. Naive, central memory, regulatory and stem cell-like memory CD4+ T cells were sorted on a BD FACSAria II using a panel including CD45RO, CCR7, CD25, CD127, CD95 and CD27. All sorted populations exceeded 95% purity. PBMCs were separated immediately by Lymphoprep density gradient centrifugation and were stained directly, without being cultured. So that batch effects would be minimized, each experiment stained and sorted samples in pairs, pairing one healthy donor with one patient. The receptor was derived from a woman between 18 and 29 years old with type 1 diabetes. The sequencing sample was made of central memory CD4+ T cells from blood. The receptor chain draws on TRBV18 and TRBJ1-2, and 8 bases in between align with TRBD1. The CDR3 reads as follows: CASSLDRGGRDGYTF. The DNA is TGTGCCAGCTCACTCGACAGGGGAGGGCGTGACGGCTACACCTTC.